A selection of T cell receptor beta chains follows, all from one sample in a study of blood T cell repertoires in COVID-19. Only in-frame clones appear in the TCRdb table, and some are missing; sequencing was by immunoSEQ multiplex PCR. The table includes approximately 220,000 clones, around 85% detected once. Material: peripheral blood. These receptors were taken from a middle-aged man with acute or convalescent COVID-19. Both conserved end residues are part of each CDR3. D genes are given only for firm matches. The size field is filled for only some rows; it gives once, few, many or a size class.

clone size,V gene,D gene,J gene,CDR3 protein,CDR3 DNA
-,TRBV28,-,TRBJ2-3,CASSLSRQRLSTDTQYF,TGTGCCAGCAGTCTATCCCGGCAGCGACTCAGCACAGATACGCAGTATTTT
once,TRBV5-4,-,TRBJ1-1,CASSLFRGGWNTEAFF,TGTGCCAGCAGCTTGTTTCGAGGGGGTTGGAACACTGAAGCTTTCTTT
-,TRBV5-4,TRBD2,TRBJ2-7,CASSSGLAGYEQYF,TGTGCCAGCAGCTCCGGACTAGCGGGCTACGAGCAGTACTTC
-,TRBV6-5,-,TRBJ2-7,CASQPGQGYEQYF,TGTGCCAGTCAACCGGGGCAGGGGTACGAGCAGTACTTC
-,TRBV18,TRBD1,TRBJ1-2,CASSSFRGDYGYTF,TGTGCCAGCTCCTCGTTCAGGGGGGACTATGGCTACACCTTC
-,TRBV4-1,-,TRBJ2-2,CASSQDRGTGELFF,TGCGCCAGCAGCCAAGATAGGGGCACCGGGGAGCTGTTTTTT
-,TRBV7-6,TRBD2,TRBJ2-5,CASSLAPTGTSLQETQYF,TGTGCCAGCAGCTTAGCTCCAACGGGGACTAGCCTCCAAGAGACCCAGTACTTC
-,TRBV5-1,-,TRBJ2-1,CASSLAVGPADEQFF,TGCGCCAGCAGCTTGGCCGTGGGGCCCGCGGATGAGCAGTTCTTC
-,TRBV30,TRBD2,TRBJ2-7,CAWSRLAGRGEQYF,TGTGCCTGGTCTCGACTAGCGGGAAGAGGCGAGCAGTACTTC
-,TRBV18,-,TRBJ1-3,CASSPNRASGNTIYF,TGTGCCAGCTCCCCCAACAGGGCCTCTGGAAACACCATATATTTT
-,TRBV18,-,TRBJ1-1,CASSPTGSLNPSVEAFF,TGTGCCAGCTCACCTACCGGGTCCCTAAATCCTTCGGTTGAAGCTTTCTTT
-,TRBV27,TRBD2,TRBJ2-6,CASRSAGAGANVLTF,TGTGCCAGCAGGTCGGCGGGAGCTGGGGCCAACGTCCTGACTTTC
-,TRBV11-1,-,TRBJ2-1,CASSPRDSYNEQFF,TGTGCCAGCAGCCCCCGAGACTCTTACAATGAGCAGTTCTTC
-,TRBV7-6,-,TRBJ1-1,CASSPRSRSTEAFF,TGTGCCAGCAGCCCGAGGTCGCGGAGCACTGAAGCTTTCTTT
-,TRBV3-1/TRBV3-2,-,TRBJ1-4,CASSLNQEGDEKLFF,TGTGCCAGCAGCCTCAACCAGGAGGGCGATGAAAAACTGTTTTTT
-,TRBV13,-,TRBJ1-2,CASSFQQTINYGYTF,TGTGCCAGCAGCTTCCAACAGACGATTAACTATGGCTACACCTTC
-,TRBV11-3,-,TRBJ1-1,CASKGENTEAFF,TGTGCCAGTAAAGGGGAAAACACTGAAGCTTTCTTT
-,TRBV28,-,TRBJ2-5,CASSLFGGGPKETQYF,TGTGCCAGCAGTTTATTTGGGGGGGGGCCCAAGGAAACCCAGTACTTC
-,TRBV6-2/TRBV6-3,TRBD2,TRBJ2-7,CASSYSGGAFEQYF,TGTGCCAGCAGTTACAGCGGGGGGGCCTTTGAGCAGTACTTC
-,TRBV7-2,-,TRBJ2-3,CASSYAGEADTQYF,TGTGCCAGCAGCTATGCCGGGGAGGCAGATACGCAGTATTTT
-,TRBV5-1,-,TRBJ2-7,CASSLAGASYEQYF,TGCGCCAGCAGCTTGGCAGGGGCCTCCTACGAGCAGTACTTC
few,TRBV3-1/TRBV3-2,TRBD1,TRBJ2-5,CASSPRQGARETQYF,TGTGCCAGCAGCCCCCGACAGGGGGCGCGAGAGACCCAGTACTTC
-,TRBV29-1,TRBD1,TRBJ1-2,CSAEQGLSYGYTF,TGCAGCGCCGAACAGGGGTTGAGCTATGGCTACACCTTC
-,TRBV5-1,-,TRBJ1-5,CASSLVGGSGNQPQHF,TGCGCCAGCAGCTTGGTGGGAGGGTCGGGCAATCAGCCCCAGCATTTT
-,TRBV7-7,-,TRBJ2-2,CASSFAGEGAGELFF,TGTGCCAGCAGCTTCGCAGGGGAAGGTGCCGGGGAGCTGTTTTTT
-,TRBV18,TRBD1,TRBJ1-1,CASSPGQGREAFF,TGTGCCAGCTCACCTGGACAGGGGCGCGAAGCTTTCTTT
-,TRBV12-3/TRBV12-4,-,TRBJ2-3,CASSTSTGYTQYF,TGTGCCAGCAGCACCTCGACAGGTTATACGCAGTATTTT
-,TRBV28,TRBD1,TRBJ2-5,CASQAGQGATETQYF,TGTGCCAGCCAAGCTGGACAGGGCGCGACGGAGACCCAGTACTTC
-,TRBV3-1/TRBV3-2,-,TRBJ1-4,CASSQRREKLFF,TGTGCCAGCAGCCAGAGGAGAGAAAAACTGTTTTTT
-,TRBV18,-,TRBJ2-3,CASSPLSAGRGTDTQYF,TGTGCCAGCTCACCACTCTCGGCGGGGCGCGGCACAGATACGCAGTATTTT
-,TRBV5-4,-,TRBJ1-1,CASSPTTNTEAFF,TGTGCCAGCAGCCCTACTACGAACACTGAAGCTTTCTTT
-,TRBV7-9,-,TRBJ2-2,CASSRGQNTGELFF,TGTGCCAGCAGCCGCGGACAGAACACCGGGGAGCTGTTTTTT
-,TRBV9,TRBD1,TRBJ1-6,CASRGTGYSPLHF,TGTGCCAGCCGGGGGACAGGGTATTCACCCCTCCACTTT
-,TRBV19,TRBD1,TRBJ1-1,CASNPRDRGRLTEAFF,TGTGCCAGTAATCCCCGGGACAGGGGGCGCTTGACTGAAGCTTTCTTT
-,TRBV3-1/TRBV3-2,-,TRBJ2-7,CASSLFYEQYF,TGTGCCAGCAGCCTCTTCTACGAGCAGTACTTC
-,TRBV28,TRBD2,TRBJ2-1,CASRDRGTSGRAHEQFF,TGTGCCAGCAGGGACAGAGGGACTAGCGGGAGGGCCCATGAGCAGTTCTTC
once,TRBV28,-,TRBJ1-4,CASSLGGRPEKLFF,TGTGCCAGCAGTTTAGGTGGGAGACCTGAAAAACTGTTTTTT
once,TRBV5-1,-,TRBJ1-3,CASSGGASGNTIYF,TGCGCCAGCAGCGGAGGGGCTTCTGGAAACACCATATATTTT
-,TRBV7-2,TRBD1,TRBJ2-4,CASSLGGQGAYIQYF,TGTGCCAGCAGCTTAGGGGGACAGGGGGCCTACATTCAGTACTTC
-,TRBV6-6,TRBD1,TRBJ1-2,CASSSPRGLQGYTF,TGTGCCAGCAGTTCCCCCAGGGGGCTACAGGGCTACACCTTC
once,TRBV6-2/TRBV6-3,-,TRBJ1-1,CASSLPDSYTEAFF,TGTGCCAGCAGTCTGCCCGACAGCTACACTGAAGCTTTCTTT
-,TRBV10-3,TRBD2,TRBJ2-1,CAIKPRGEGTSGHNEQFF,TGTGCCATCAAACCCCGCGGGGAGGGGACTAGCGGTCACAATGAGCAGTTCTTC